A single sample is the source of the 25 T cell receptor beta chains below, sequenced in a study of blood T cells in healthy people across ages. A second about 7 to 11 cycle PCR used barcoded and J-beta primers. TCRdb itself ran the 5' RACE reads through MiXCR, one entry per CDR3 protein. The table has around 780,000 distinct CDR3 sequences, 20% to 30% seen once. These same records also appear under a second study, on T cells of mothers and their children.

Material for sequencing was blood. The receptors shown here come from a boy aged 5-17 years in good health.

This clonotype was picked up a small number of times. V and J are TRBV14 and TRBJ1-5, with no clear D. Trimming cost V 0 bases and J 9 bases, with 9 bases left between them. This CDR3 is 13 amino acids long. Germline V CDR1 and CDR2: SGHDN, FVKESK. CDR3 DNA sequence: TGTGCCAGCAGCCAAGATCTTCGGTCGCCCCAGCATTTT. Amino acids: CASSQDLRSPQHF.

The chain couples TRBV14 to TRBJ1-4; D is possibly TRBD1 (5 bases). The CDR3 totals 16 residues. V was pared by 4 bases and J by 2 bases, with 14 bases between. The germline gives CDR1 SGHDN, CDR2 FVKESK. The CDR3, as DNA: TGTGCCAGCAGCCGGCCCGCAGGGCGGACTAATGAAAAACTGTTTTTT. This codes for CASSRPAGRTNEKLFF. Variable domain in full (rest from reference TRBV14 and TRBJ1-4): EAGVTQFPSHSVIEKGQTVTLRCDPISGHDNLYWYRRVMGKEIKFLLHFVKESKQDESGMPNNRFLAERTGGTYSTLKVQPAELEDSGVYFCASSRPAGRTNEKLFFGSGTQLSVL.

This clonotype was seen more than once but under ten times. The gene calls are TRBV15 and TRBJ1-1, with D tentatively TRBD1 (5 bases). Trimming pared 0 bases from V and 5 bases from J, leaving 16 bases between. CDR3 size: 16 residues. Per germline, CDR1 LNHNV and CDR2 YYDKDF (reference sequence). The CDR3 DNA follows: TGTGCCACCAGCAGAGATTCCGGGGCAGGTATAACTGAAGCTTTCTTT. This gives the protein CATSRDSGAGITEAFF. The full variable domain, with the rest looked up from reference TRBV15 and TRBJ1-1, is DAMVIQNPRYQVTQFGKPVTLSCSQTLNHNVMYWYQQKSSQAPKLLFHYYDKDFNNEADTPDNFQSRRPNTSFCFLDIRSPGLGDTAMYLCATSRDSGAGITEAFFGQGTRLTVV.

This clonotype was observed a handful of times. The chain carries TRBV6-1 and TRBJ1-5; no reliable D call. Deletions cut 7 bases from V and 3 bases from J, with 7 bases between. CDR3 length: 12 residues. Looked up from germline, CDR1 is MNHNS and CDR2 is SASEGT. The CDR3 loop reads CASTFPNQPQHF. CDR3 DNA sequence: TGTGCCAGCACCTTTCCCAATCAGCCCCAGCATTTT.

The gene calls are TRBV20-1 and TRBJ2-5; 9 nucleotides line up with TRBD2. The assigned J gene may be wrong: the sequence end matches TRBJ2-1 better. CDR1 and CDR2 (germline): DFQATT, SNEGSKA (reference sequence). The CDR3 is 17 amino acids. The CDR3 DNA reads as TGCAGTGCTAGAGCCCTCCGGTCTAGCGGGGATTACAATGAGCAGTTCTTC. The encoded protein is CSARALRSSGDYNEQFF.

In this sample, this clonotype turned up a few times. V gene TRBV5-1 combines with J gene TRBJ1-2, with a tentative D call TRBD1 (6 bases). CDR1 is SGHRS and CDR2 is YFSETQ in the germline V gene. This CDR3 is 14 amino acids long. Trimming pared 6 bases from V and 8 bases from J, leaving 20 bases between. DNA for the CDR3: TGCGCCAGCACTCCCGTACAGGGTACTGGCGGCTACACCTTC. The encoded protein is CASTPVQGTGGYTF.

This clonotype was seen a handful of times. This chain links TRBV15 with TRBJ1-5, with a weak D call TRBD1 (5 bases). Germline values: CDR1 LNHNV, CDR2 YYDKDF (reference sequence). This CDR3 has 17 amino acids. V lost 0 bases and J lost 4, with 16 bases in between. The CDR3, as DNA: TGTGCCACCAGCAGAGATAAGGGAACCTGGGGGAATCAGCCCCAGCATTTT. Protein sequence: CATSRDKGTWGNQPQHF.

The chain joins TRBV6-1 to TRBJ2-1, with D possibly matching TRBD2 (6 bases). The germline CDR1 and CDR2 sequences are MNHNS and SASEGT. The CDR3 covers 17 residues. V lost 2 bases and J 8 bases, leaving 22 bases between the germline ends. For the CDR3, the DNA is TGTGCCAGCAGTGAATCCCTGATCGGGACTCGTGTACATGAGCAGTTCTTC. This codes for CASSESLIGTRVHEQFF.

The rearrangement uses TRBV29-1 and TRBJ1-3; unclear D gene. Germline V gene lookup returns CDR1 SQVTM and CDR2 ANQGSEA. CDR3 size: 12 residues. The CDR3 DNA follows: TGCGGGTGGGTGTCCTCTGGAAACACCATATATTTT. This codes for CGWVSSGNTIYF.

The rearrangement joins TRBV5-5 to TRBJ2-5; tentatively, D is TRBD2 (6 bases). This CDR3 is built from 16 residues. The germline V gene encodes CDR1 SGHKS and CDR2 YYEKEE (reference sequence). The V gene lost 6 bases and the J gene lost 1 base, with 19 bases spanning the gap. The CDR3 loop reads CASTSWGYGGQETQYF. The DNA for the CDR3 is TGTGCCAGCACCTCCTGGGGTTACGGGGGCCAAGAGACCCAGTACTTC.

This chain uses TRBV20-1 with TRBJ2-5; D remains unclear. This CDR3 contains 15 residues. CDR1 and CDR2 from the germline V gene are DFQATT and SNEGSKA (reference sequence). Between the trimmed V and J ends, which lost 2 bases and 0 bases, there was a span of 13 bases. This CDR3 reads CSARSPSAYQETQYF. The CDR3 DNA follows: TGCAGTGCTAGATCCCCAAGCGCGTACCAAGAGACCCAGTACTTC.

This clonotype has ten or more counts. This chain joins TRBV11-1 and TRBJ2-4; perhaps TRBD1 as D (5 bases). Germline CDR1 reads SGHAT; CDR2 reads FQDESV (reference sequence). The V end was cut by 5 bases, the J end by 5 bases, with 13 bases between. This CDR3 contains 14 residues. The CDR3 region is CASSTSGYQNIQYF. In DNA, the CDR3 is TGTGCCAGCAGCACATCAGGGTACCAAAACATTCAGTACTTC.

The chain joins TRBV5-1 to TRBJ2-6; D not certain. This CDR3 has 15 residues. Trimming shortened V by 0 bases and J by 4 bases, and 8 bases separated the two germline ends. Germline-derived CDR1 and CDR2 are SGHRS and YFSETQ. This chain's CDR3 is CASSLETAGANVLTF. As DNA, the CDR3 is TGCGCCAGCAGCTTGGAGACTGCCGGGGCCAACGTCCTGACTTTC. The full variable domain, rest sourced from reference TRBV5-1 and TRBJ2-6, is KAGVTQTPRYLIKTRGQQVTLSCSPISGHRSVSWYQQTPGQGLQFLFEYFSETQRNKGNFPGRFSGRQFSNSRSEMNVSTLELGDSALYLCASSLETAGANVLTFGAGSRLTVL.

This clonotype was observed a handful of times. The chain uses TRBV7-9 and TRBJ2-7; TRBD2 agrees at 7 bases. This CDR3 has 13 residues. The J segment lost 1 base and the V segment lost 5 bases, leaving 2 bases of the junction unmatched. The germline V gene has CDR1 SEHNR and CDR2 FQNEAQ (reference sequence). The CDR3 DNA is TGTGCCAGCAGCGAGCGGGGTTCCTACGAGCAGTACTTC. As protein: CASSERGSYEQYF.

This chain links TRBV28 with TRBJ2-1, with D possibly matching TRBD2 (6 bases). V was trimmed by 7 bases and J by 0 bases, leaving 10 bases between them. Germline CDR1 reads MDHEN; CDR2 reads SYDVKM. The CDR3 runs 14 residues. The CDR3 sequence: CASISGDSYNEQFF. The CDR3 DNA is TGTGCCAGCATCTCGGGGGACTCCTACAATGAGCAGTTCTTC.

In this sample, this clonotype turned up a few times. The CDR3 here is CASSVRTSPTETQYF. The CDR3 region has the DNA TGTGCCAGCAGCGTGAGGACTAGCCCCACGGAGACCCAGTACTTC. This rearrangement joins TRBV3-1 to TRBJ2-1; 8 nucleotides match TRBD2. TRBJ2-5 explains the end of the DNA better; the J call may be wrong. There are 15 residues in the CDR3. The germline V gene has CDR1 LGHDT and CDR2 YNNKEL (reference sequence).

This clonotype was observed a few times. The V call is TRBV5-1, the J call TRBJ2-3, with no clear D. V dropped 0 bases and J dropped 4 bases, with 3 bases sitting between them. The CDR3 is 12 residues long. CDR1 and CDR2 from the germline V gene are SGHRS and YFSETQ. As DNA, the CDR3 is TGCGCCAGCAGCTTGGATCCAGATACGCAGTATTTT. The encoded protein is CASSLDPDTQYF.

This clonotype was counted a few times. The chain employs TRBV30 and TRBJ2-5; D perhaps matches TRBD1 (6 bases). The CDR3 is 13 residues long. Germline V CDR1 and CDR2: GTSNPN, SVGIG (reference sequence). V gave up 0 bases and J gave up 4 bases, with 9 bases separating them. The CDR3, as DNA: TGTGCCTGGAGTGTCAGGGGTCGAGAGACCCAGTACTTC. Encoded protein: CAWSVRGRETQYF.

This clonotype has ten or more counts. This chain links TRBV10-3 with TRBJ2-5; 8 bases align to TRBD2. The germline gives CDR1 ENHRY, CDR2 SYGVKD. The CDR3 contains 15 residues. The V and J ends lost 6 bases and 0 bases, in that order; junction bases with no gene match: 6. This CDR3 is CAISVGGVYQETQYF. The CDR3 nucleotides read TGTGCCATCAGCGTCGGGGGGGTATACCAAGAGACCCAGTACTTC.

The rearrangement joins TRBV18 to TRBJ2-1; 11 bases align to TRBD2. Per germline, CDR1 KGHSH and CDR2 LQKENI. This CDR3 contains 15 residues. Germline trimming cut 6 bases from V and 6 bases from J; bases unmatched to any gene: 7. The CDR3 DNA is TGTGCCAGCTCCCCGGGACTAGCGGCCTTCAATGAGCAGTTCTTC. Its translation is CASSPGLAAFNEQFF.

J is TRBJ2-5 and V is TRBV28; no firm D call. This CDR3 contains 13 residues. Germline V gene sequence: CDR1 MDHEN, CDR2 SYDVKM. V gave up 7 bases and J gave up 0 bases, with 9 bases separating them. The CDR3 nucleotides read TGTGCCAGCACCGTCTCTGACCAAGAGACCCAGTACTTC. Amino acid sequence: CASTVSDQETQYF.

Only a few counts were recorded for this clonotype. In nucleotides, the CDR3 is TGTGCCGTAGGAGGGGGACTATCGAACACCGGGGAGCTGTTTTTT. It codes for CAVGGGLSNTGELFF. This sequence joins TRBV2 and TRBJ2-2, with D possibly being TRBD2 (7 bases). Per germline, CDR1 SNHLY and CDR2 FYNNEI. Trimming pared 11 bases from V and 0 bases from J, leaving 16 bases between. The CDR3 is made up of 15 amino acids.

The table lists this clonotype with a few counts. The V and J genes are TRBV10-3 and TRBJ1-1; the D is unclear. The CDR3 runs to 13 residues. V was pared by 8 bases and J by 0 bases, with 10 bases between. Germline V gives CDR1 ENHRY, CDR2 SYGVKD. The CDR3 is CAIRADLNTEAFF. DNA for the CDR3: TGTGCCATCCGGGCAGACTTGAACACTGAAGCTTTCTTT.

This clonotype has a handful of counts. The CDR3 region is CASPHGTDTQYF. DNA for the CDR3: TGTGCCAGCCCACATGGCACAGATACGCAGTATTTT. The V call is TRBV21-1, the J call TRBJ2-3. TRBV21-1 is a pseudogene locus. This CDR3 contains 12 residues.

As concerns this clonotype: At one of its ends the junction is not consistent with the germline gene, which may arise from a read error. The CDR3 DNA follows: TGTGCCAGCCGGGACAGGGGGTACCAAGAGTCCCAGTACTTC. It codes for CASRDRGYQESQYF. The rearrangement joins TRBV2 to TRBJ2-5; 11 bases match TRBD1. The CDR3 is 14 residues long. Germline values: CDR1 SNHLY, CDR2 FYNNEI. Based on the CDR3 plus reference TRBV2 and TRBJ2-5, the full variable domain is EPEVTQTPSHQVTQMGQEVILRCVPISNHLYFYWYRQILGQKVEFLVSFYNNEISEKSEIFDDQFSVERPDGSNFTLKIRSTKLEDSAMYFCASRDRGYQESQYFGPGTRLLVL.